One and the same sample provided the 21 T cell receptor beta chains below, sequenced in a study of cytomegalovirus exposure and HLA in healthy donors. Data came from immunoSEQ multiplex PCR; TCRdb stores just in-frame clones and leaves some out. The data hold hundreds of thousands of clones, with roughly 89% observed a single time. The sequencing input was PBMCs. These receptors were collected from a woman aged 18-29 years in good health and CMV-seronegative.

The genes are TRBV5-1 and TRBJ2-3, with 8 bases matching TRBD2. CDR1 is SGHRS, CDR2 YFSETQ, per germline. The CDR3 has 16 amino acids. The trim removed 0 bases at V and 0 bases at J, leaving 3 bases unmatched. Here the CDR3 DNA reads TGCGCCAGCAGCTTGGCCCCTAGCGGGAGCACAGATACGCAGTATTTT. Protein: CASSLAPSGSTDTQYF.

This clone was detected only a few times. This chain links TRBV6-1 with TRBJ2-1; TRBD2 agrees at 9 bases. The CDR3 sequence is 15 residues long. J lost 4 bases, V lost 4 bases, and 5 bases had no gene match. The germline V gene has CDR1 MNHNS and CDR2 SASEGT. CDR3 sequence reads: CASSGASGDYNEQFF. In DNA form, the CDR3 reads TGTGCCAGCAGTGGGGCTAGCGGGGATTACAATGAGCAGTTCTTC.

This chain uses TRBV9 with TRBJ2-3; D might be TRBD1 (5 bases). V lost 0 bases to trimming and J lost 2 bases, with 7 bases between them. CDR3 size: 14 residues. Per germline, CDR1 SGDLS and CDR2 YYNGEE. The CDR3 sequence is CASSVEGLTDTQYF. CDR3 sequence (DNA): TGTGCCAGCAGCGTAGAGGGGCTCACAGATACGCAGTATTTT. Full variable domain (remainder filled in from reference TRBV9 and TRBJ2-3): DSGVTQTPKHLITATGQRVTLRCSPRSGDLSVYWYQQSLDQGLQFLIQYYNGEERAKGNILERFSAQQFPDLHSELNLSSLELGDSALYFCASSVEGLTDTQYFGPGTRLTVL.

The V gene is TRBV11-2, the J gene TRBJ2-4; 9 bases line up with TRBD1. The junction had 11 bases not matched to a gene; V was cut back by 1 base and J by 4 bases. The CDR3 spans 18 residues. CDR1 SGHAT and CDR2 FQNNGV come from the germline V gene. The CDR3 region is CASSLVRNPGQGKNIQYF. Written as DNA, the CDR3 is TGTGCCAGCAGCTTAGTTCGAAACCCGGGACAGGGAAAAAACATTCAGTACTTC.

This rearrangement joins TRBV2 to TRBJ2-3; 15 nucleotides line up with TRBD2. The germline gives CDR1 SNHLY, CDR2 FYNNEI. This CDR3 comprises 22 residues. The V segment lost 3 bases and the J segment 1 base; nucleotides outside the gene matches: 17. The CDR3 reads CASSDPPPSGLAGGLGTDTQYF. The CDR3 DNA reads as TGTGCCAGCAGTGACCCGCCCCCCTCCGGACTAGCGGGAGGGCTGGGCACAGATACGCAGTATTTT.

V and J are TRBV7-9 and TRBJ1-2, with 11 nucleotides matching TRBD1. The germline V gene has CDR1 SEHNR and CDR2 FQNEAQ (reference sequence). Losses at the gene ends were 4 bases for V and 10 bases for J; bases not matched to a gene: 8. This CDR3 region has 14 residues. The CDR3 region has the DNA TGTGCCAGCAGCTGGTCCGGGACAGGGGGAGACTACACCTTC. Amino acids: CASSWSGTGGDYTF.

The V call is TRBV5-4, the J call TRBJ1-4, with a possible D match to TRBD1 (5 bases). The V end lost 3 bases, the J end lost 0 bases, and 9 bases lay between the germline ends. The CDR3 runs to 15 residues. In germline, CDR1 is SGHNT, CDR2 YYREEE (reference sequence). Here the CDR3 DNA reads TGTGCCAGCAGCTCCCCGACAGCAACTAATGAAAAACTGTTTTTT. Protein sequence: CASSSPTATNEKLFF.

For the CDR3, the DNA is TGTGCCAGCGTCGAACATCAAGAGACCCAGTACTTC. This gives the protein CASVEHQETQYF. The rearrangement links TRBV2 to TRBJ2-5; D gene uncertain. CDR1 is SNHLY, CDR2 FYNNEI, per germline. The V gene lost 8 bases and the J gene lost 2 bases, with 9 bases spanning the gap. The CDR3 length is 12 residues.

CDR3 protein: CAWTLGVAGPHGGQYF. In DNA form, the CDR3 reads TGTGCCTGGACCTTAGGGGTAGCGGGGCCCCACGGGGGGCAGTATTTT. The chain employs TRBV30 and TRBJ2-3; 8 bases align to TRBD2. Germline CDR1 GTSNPN, CDR2 SVGIG (reference sequence). After removal of 4 bases from V and 11 bases from J, the junction contained 20 bases not matched to a gene. This CDR3 contains 16 residues.

This clone was picked up one time. The V call is TRBV7-9, the J call TRBJ1-1, with a tentative D call TRBD1 (5 bases). The CDR3 spans 13 residues. Germline values: CDR1 SEHNR, CDR2 FQNEAQ (reference sequence). V lost 5 bases to trimming and J lost 4 bases, with 11 bases between them. CDR3 DNA: TGTGCCAGCAGCGCTAGACAGTCCACTGAAGCTTTCTTT. This encodes CASSARQSTEAFF. Looking up the rest from reference TRBV7-9 and TRBJ1-1 gives the full variable domain: DTGVSQNPRHKITKRGQNVTFRCDPISEHNRLYWYRQTLGQGPEFLTYFQNEAQLEKSRLLSDRFSAERPKGSFSTLEIQRTEQGDSAMYLCASSARQSTEAFFGQGTRLTVV.

The chain recombines TRBV5-5 with TRBJ2-7, with a weak D call TRBD1 (6 bases). This CDR3 has 15 residues. V was clipped by 4 bases and J by 5 bases, with 19 bases between them. Germline CDR1 and CDR2: SGHKS and YYEKEE (reference sequence). CDR3 bases: TGTGCCAGCAGCGAAACAGGGAGAGCGAGGAACGAGCAGTACTTC. As protein: CASSETGRARNEQYF. Supplemented by reference TRBV5-5 and TRBJ2-7, the full variable domain reads DAGVTQSPTHLIKTRGQQVTLRCSPISGHKSVSWYQQVLGQGPQFIFQYYEKEERGRGNFPDRFSARQFPNYSSELNVNALLLGDSALYLCASSETGRARNEQYFGPGTRLTVT.

The chain is built from TRBV28 and TRBJ1-2, with D perhaps matching TRBD1 (5 bases). Trimming took off 3 bases at V and 4 bases at J, with 9 bases between the two ends. CDR1 and CDR2 from the germline V gene are MDHEN and SYDVKM. The CDR3 is made up of 13 amino acids. CDR3 nucleotides: TGTGCCAGCAGTTTCCCTCAGGGCTATGGCTACACCTTC. It yields the protein CASSFPQGYGYTF.

CDR3 amino acids: CASSSDSRTDTQYF. The CDR3 nucleotides read TGTGCCAGCAGTTCGGACTCACGCACAGATACGCAGTATTTT. The chain recombines TRBV27 with TRBJ2-3; tentative D call: TRBD2 (5 bases). The length of the CDR3 is 14 residues. Trimming shortened V by 4 bases and J by 1 base, and 9 bases separated the two germline ends. The germline V gene encodes CDR1 MNHEY and CDR2 SMNVEV (reference sequence).

The count of this clone is one. Here the CDR3 DNA reads TGTGCCAGCGCCCGGACTAGCGGTAACAATGAGCAGTTCTTC. Amino acid sequence: CASARTSGNNEQFF. This sequence joins TRBV27 and TRBJ2-1; TRBD2 matches at 10 bases. Looked up from germline, CDR1 is MNHEY and CDR2 is SMNVEV (reference sequence). The CDR3 consists of 14 residues. The junction had 6 bases not matched to a gene; V was cut back by 8 bases and J by 5 bases.

Only one count was recorded for this clone. This chain links TRBV5-1 with TRBJ2-3, with 10 bases lining up with TRBD2. V was pared by 5 bases and J by 4 bases, with 13 bases of the junction left unmatched. Germline values: CDR1 SGHRS, CDR2 YFSETQ. The CDR3 sequence is 17 residues long. The CDR3 reads CASRYGQRGGQADTQYF. Here the CDR3 DNA reads TGCGCCAGCAGGTACGGACAGCGGGGGGGCCAAGCAGATACGCAGTATTTT.

The V and J genes are TRBV11-2 and TRBJ2-7; D perhaps matches TRBD1 (5 bases). The length of the CDR3 is 16 residues. The ends were cut back, 1 base at V and 5 bases at J, with 18 bases in the middle. Germline CDR1 and CDR2: SGHAT and FQNNGV. The CDR3 here is CASSLVRLKGSHEQYF. The CDR3 DNA reads as TGTGCCAGCAGCTTAGTACGCCTTAAGGGGTCCCACGAGCAGTACTTC.

This clone was observed once. This rearrangement joins TRBV28 to TRBJ2-5; 8 nucleotides align to TRBD2. V lost 4 bases, J lost 4 bases, and 5 bases stayed unmatched. This CDR3 spans 14 amino acids. The germline V gene has CDR1 MDHEN and CDR2 SYDVKM. The CDR3 protein is CASSSGGVRETQYF. CDR3 sequence (DNA): TGTGCCAGCAGTTCCGGGGGGGTCAGAGAGACCCAGTACTTC. Variable domain in full (rest from reference TRBV28 and TRBJ2-5): DVKVTQSSRYLVKRTGEKVFLECVQDMDHENMFWYRQDPGLGLRLIYFSYDVKMKEKGDIPEGYSVSREKKERFSLILESASTNQTSMYLCASSSGGVRETQYFGPGTRLLVL.

This chain uses TRBV29-1 with TRBJ2-7, with D perhaps TRBD2 (5 bases). V was pared by 7 bases and J by 0 bases, with 7 bases between. CDR3 length: 11 amino acids. Germline V gene data show CDR1 as SQVTM and CDR2 as ANQGSEA. Here the CDR3 DNA reads TGCAGCGCCCGGGACTCCTACGAGCAGTACTTC. Protein sequence: CSARDSYEQYF.

The V gene is TRBV27, the J gene TRBJ2-2, with D unclear. The germline V gene has CDR1 MNHEY and CDR2 SMNVEV (reference sequence). The CDR3 loop spans 16 amino acids. Trimming removed 6 bases from V and 3 bases from J, with 17 bases in between. The CDR3 sequence: CASSPVGPRDTGELFF. The DNA of the CDR3 is TGTGCCAGCAGCCCCGTGGGTCCTCGGGACACCGGGGAGCTGTTTTTT.

This clone was picked up a small number of times. The rearrangement uses TRBV6-1 and TRBJ2-7, with D maybe TRBD2 (6 bases). With 0 bases removed from V and 3 bases from J, the gap between germline ends came to 15 bases. CDR1 is MNHNS and CDR2 is SASEGT in the germline V gene. This CDR3 spans 16 amino acids. The CDR3 DNA reads as TGTGCCAGCAGTGAAGCTGCAGGTAGCGGTAACTACGAGCAGTACTTC. Amino acids: CASSEAAGSGNYEQYF.

The chain links TRBV11-2 to TRBJ2-2; D is possibly TRBD2 (7 bases). Trimming removed 5 bases from V and 4 bases from J, with 17 bases in between. The germline CDR1 and CDR2 sequences are SGHAT and FQNNGV. The CDR3 extends over 16 amino acids. Here the CDR3 DNA reads TGTGCCAGCAGCGCTGTCGGGGGGCTCGTCACCGGGGAGCTGTTTTTT. Amino acids: CASSAVGGLVTGELFF.